This TCR beta chain emerged from a study of blood T cell repertoires in COVID-19. Study-level background: The analysed material was cDNA or gDNA that came from T cells, B-cell-depleted T cells, or PBMCs.

Seattle cases were enrolled at active infection and followed longitudinally. Only a few counts were recorded for this clone. V was pared by 7 bases and J by 6 bases, with 18 bases between. In germline, CDR1 is SEHNR, CDR2 FQNEAQ (reference sequence). This CDR3 is 15 amino acids long. Original handling: Amplification of reference gene primers provided the estimated nucleated cell counts. Generated by immunoSEQ multiplex PCR, the TCRdb table keeps only in-frame clones and is missing some. V, J and clone size derive from that table, while D and trimming were established from the DNA sequence. This sample carries 80,000 to 100,000 clones, approximately 79% of them seen once, and the ten largest clones take around 3.9%.

This clonotype was sampled from a man between 65 and 80 years old with COVID-19, enrolled during active disease. The rearrangement links TRBV7-9 to TRBJ2-2, with TRBD1 as a possible D gene (5 bases). The sequenced sample consisted of peripheral blood. The CDR3 spells CASTVNQGKAGELFF. Here the CDR3 DNA reads TGTGCCAGCACCGTAAATCAGGGAAAGGCCGGGGAGCTGTTTTTT. The full variable domain, completed using reference TRBV7-9 and TRBJ2-2, is DTGVSQNPRHKITKRGQNVTFRCDPISEHNRLYWYRQTLGQGPEFLTYFQNEAQLEKSRLLSDRFSAERPKGSFSTLEIQRTEQGDSAMYLCASTVNQGKAGELFFGEGSRLTVL.